These 32 T cell receptor beta chains were all obtained from the same sample, sequenced in a study of T-cell memory formation after mild COVID-19. TCRdb re-analysed the 5' RACE reads in MiXCR, keeping a single row per CDR3 protein. The sample holds 110,000 to 150,000 distinct CDR3 sequences, about 23% seen once. Sequencing was carried out using PBMCs or a T cell subset sorted from them (not recorded which). These receptors were collected from an adult woman who had mild COVID-19 (a few samples of this study predate the infection). Cell type and time point are not known.

This clonotype was found a few times. The J gene is TRBJ2-3, the V gene TRBV4-3; D unclear. The CDR3 sequence is 15 residues long. Germline-derived CDR1 and CDR2 are LGHNA and YSLEER. V lost 0 bases and J 0 bases, leaving 7 bases between the germline ends. The DNA for the CDR3 is TGCGCCAGCAGCCAAGATGACGGGAGCACAGATACGCAGTATTTT. Its protein is CASSQDDGSTDTQYF.

This clonotype was detected a few times. The genes are TRBV15 and TRBJ2-3; D unresolved. V lost 0 bases and J 0 bases, leaving 16 bases between the germline ends. Germline CDR1 and CDR2: LNHNV and YYDKDF (reference sequence). The CDR3 consists of 18 residues. The CDR3 here is CATSRDTVEVGSTDTQYF. The DNA for the CDR3 is TGTGCCACCAGCAGAGATACGGTGGAAGTGGGTAGCACAGATACGCAGTATTTT.

This clonotype was recorded a few times. This chain connects TRBV11-2 to TRBJ2-1; D unresolved. Trimming removed 2 bases from V and 8 bases from J, with 7 bases in between. This CDR3 is 12 amino acids long. Germline CDR1 and CDR2: SGHAT and FQNNGV. CDR3 sequence reads: CASSLLAHEQFF. CDR3 nucleotide sequence: TGTGCCAGCAGCTTACTCGCCCATGAGCAGTTCTTC.

This clonotype was counted between two and nine times. The genes are TRBV6-5 and TRBJ1-5; no reliable D call. V was pared by 0 bases and J by 4 bases, with 7 bases between. Germline CDR1 reads MNHEY; CDR2 reads SVGAGI. This CDR3 has 14 amino acids. The CDR3 sequence is CASSYSRSNQPQHF. In nucleotides, the CDR3 is TGTGCCAGCAGTTACTCGAGGTCTAATCAGCCCCAGCATTTT.

The sample holds a few counts of this clonotype. The chain links TRBV3-1 to TRBJ2-3, with D perhaps TRBD1 or TRBD2 (5 bases each). Germline values: CDR1 LGHDT, CDR2 YNNKEL (reference sequence). This CDR3 contains 15 residues. The ends were cut back, 5 bases at V and 4 bases at J, with 16 bases in the middle. CDR3: CASSSGTSVADTQYF. CDR3 coding DNA: TGTGCCAGCAGCTCCGGGACGTCTGTCGCAGATACGCAGTATTTT.

The table lists this clonotype with a few counts. The rearrangement uses TRBV12-3 or TRBV12-4 and TRBJ1-1; unclear D gene. The ends were cut back, 2 bases at V and 0 bases at J, with 10 bases in the middle. This CDR3 is built from 15 residues. Here the CDR3 DNA reads TGTGCCAGCAGTTTACCCCCGGGATTGAACACTGAAGCTTTCTTT. As protein: CASSLPPGLNTEAFF.

This clonotype was picked up many times. The CDR3 sequence is CASTLTGPSYEQYF. CDR3 sequence (DNA): TGTGCCAGCACTCTAACCGGCCCCTCCTACGAGCAGTACTTC. The chain links TRBV7-8 to TRBJ2-7; no definite D call. CDR3 length equals 14 residues. Germline V CDR1 and CDR2: SGHVS, FQNEAQ. Trimming stripped 7 bases from V and 0 bases from J, with 13 bases between. The whole variable domain, filled in from reference TRBV7-8 and TRBJ2-7, reads GAGVSQSPRYKVAKRGQDVALRCDPISGHVSLFWYQQALGQGPEFLTYFQNEAQLDKSGLPSDRFFAERPEGSVSTLKIQRTQQEDSAVYLCASTLTGPSYEQYFGPGTRLTVT.

This clonotype was recorded a few times. The chain uses TRBV20-1 and TRBJ2-7; 7 nucleotides match TRBD1. Germline CDR1 reads DFQATT; CDR2 reads SNEGSKA (reference sequence). V shed 5 bases and J 5 bases; nucleotides not matched to a gene: 6. The CDR3 sequence is 12 residues long. CDR3 sequence: CSAGDSIHEQYF. CDR3 sequence (DNA): TGCAGTGCTGGGGACAGTATACACGAGCAGTACTTC.

The gene calls are TRBV11-2 and TRBJ2-3; unclear D gene. CDR3 length equals 12 residues. V dropped 5 bases and J dropped 0 bases, with 3 bases sitting between them. Looked up from germline, CDR1 is SGHAT and CDR2 is FQNNGV. This CDR3 reads CASSRSTDTQYF. The DNA of the CDR3 is TGTGCCAGCAGCAGAAGCACAGATACGCAGTATTTT.

This clonotype was detected a few times. The chain uses TRBV19 and TRBJ1-1; 10 bases map to TRBD1. This CDR3 is built from 13 residues. V lost 6 bases to trimming and J lost 10 bases; unmatched junction nucleotides: 8. Germline V lookup: CDR1 LNHDA, CDR2 SQIVND (reference sequence). Written as DNA, the CDR3 is TGTGCCAGTAGAGTCCTGACAGGGGGCCGAGCTTTCTTT. Translating it yields CASRVLTGGRAFF.

This clonotype was seen a handful of times. The V and J genes are TRBV6-2 or TRBV6-3 and TRBJ2-7, with TRBD1 matching 8 bases. The CDR3 length is 14 residues. With 7 bases clipped from V and 5 bases from J, the junction kept 10 bases outside the gene matches. Looked up from germline, CDR1 is MNHEY and CDR2 is SVGEGT. This chain's CDR3 is CASTDDRGENEQYF. CDR3 coding DNA: TGTGCCAGCACCGACGACAGGGGAGAGAACGAGCAGTACTTC.

This chain links TRBV20-1 with TRBJ2-3; 9 nucleotides align to TRBD2. V dropped 3 bases and J dropped 2; count of bases not matched to a gene: 9. This CDR3 comprises 16 residues. Germline loops: CDR1 DFQATT, CDR2 SNEGSKA (reference sequence). This chain's CDR3 is CSASSYQRGDTDTQYF. The CDR3, as DNA: TGCAGTGCTAGTTCGTATCAGCGGGGGGACACAGATACGCAGTATTTT.

This chain joins TRBV7-9 and TRBJ2-1, with D tentatively TRBD2 (6 bases). Germline V gene lookup returns CDR1 SEHNR and CDR2 FQNEAQ (reference sequence). The V gene lost 4 bases and the J gene lost 4 bases, with 11 bases spanning the gap. CDR3 length equals 14 residues. DNA of the CDR3: TGTGCCAGCAGCTCTAGCGACGCGTACAATGAGCAGTTCTTC. Encoded protein: CASSSSDAYNEQFF.

V and J are TRBV6-6 and TRBJ2-3; D might be TRBD1 (7 bases). Germline V lookup: CDR1 MNHNY, CDR2 SVGAGI (reference sequence). The CDR3 loop spans 16 amino acids. Trimming left V 5 bases short and J 1 base short, with 16 bases between. The CDR3 loop is CASSPTTGEGTDTQYF. The CDR3 DNA reads as TGTGCCAGCAGTCCAACTACAGGGGAGGGCACAGATACGCAGTATTTT.

The V and J genes are TRBV20-1 and TRBJ2-1; a weak D match, TRBD1 (6 bases). The CDR3 is 14 residues long. Per the germline V gene, CDR1 is DFQATT and CDR2 is SNEGSKA (reference sequence). V was clipped by 0 bases and J by 3 bases, with 9 bases between them. This CDR3 is CSARDRDNYNEQFF. The CDR3 DNA reads TGCAGTGCTAGAGATCGGGACAACTACAATGAGCAGTTCTTC.

The V gene is TRBV4-1, the J gene TRBJ2-2; 11 positions agree with TRBD2. With V trimmed by 1 base and J by 15 bases, 4 bases remained unmatched. The CDR3 is made up of 13 amino acids. CDR1 is MGHRA, CDR2 YSYEKL, per germline. Written as DNA, the CDR3 is TGCGCCAGCAGCCAAGGCCTGACTAGCGGGGTGTTTTTT. It is translated as CASSQGLTSGVFF.

The V gene is TRBV29-1, the J gene TRBJ1-1; D remains ambiguous. Germline V gene sequence: CDR1 SQVTM, CDR2 ANQGSEA. Trimming stripped 4 bases from V and 3 bases from J, with 6 bases between. The CDR3 sequence is 11 residues long. The CDR3 protein is CSVASDTEAFF. CDR3 in DNA: TGCAGCGTTGCGTCGGACACTGAAGCTTTCTTT. The variable domain in full, with the rest retrieved from reference TRBV29-1 and TRBJ1-1, is SAVISQKPSRDICQRGTSLTIQCQVDSQVTMMFWYRQQPGQSLTLIATANQGSEATYESGFVIDKFPISRPNLTFSTLTVSNMSPEDSSIYLCSVASDTEAFFGQGTRLTVV.

This clonotype was recorded a few times. The chain carries TRBV7-9 and TRBJ1-1, with TRBD1 identical over 11 bases. V was clipped by 5 bases and J by 5 bases; unmatched bases: 13. CDR1 is SEHNR, CDR2 FQNEAQ, per germline (reference sequence). The CDR3 has 17 residues. In DNA form, the CDR3 reads TGTGCCAGCAGCGAGAACGGACAGGGGGCGCCCCGGACTGAAGCTTTCTTT. Amino acids: CASSENGQGAPRTEAFF.

V usage is TRBV27 and J usage is TRBJ1-1, with a weak D call TRBD1 (6 bases). This CDR3 region has 14 residues. Germline V gives CDR1 MNHEY, CDR2 SMNVEV (reference sequence). With 3 bases removed from V and 5 bases from J, the gap between germline ends came to 13 bases. CDR3 coding DNA: TGTGCCAGCAGTTTCTTTGGGGGCGAGACTGAAGCTTTCTTT. Translating it yields CASSFFGGETEAFF.

There are a few counts of this clonotype. J is TRBJ1-2 and V is TRBV4-3; D is ambiguous. The V and J ends lost 1 base and 0 bases respectively, with 9 bases between them. CDR1 and CDR2 (germline): LGHNA, YSLEER. The CDR3 consists of 15 residues. The CDR3 reads CASSQVAATNYGYTF. The CDR3 coding sequence is TGCGCCAGCAGCCAAGTGGCAGCCACTAACTATGGCTACACCTTC.

There are a few counts of this clonotype. The rearrangement uses TRBV20-1 and TRBJ1-1; D unresolved. The V end lost 0 bases, the J end lost 3 bases, and 17 bases lay between the germline ends. Germline V CDR1 and CDR2: DFQATT, SNEGSKA (reference sequence). This CDR3 is built from 16 residues. The CDR3, as DNA: TGCAGTGCTAGAGATATGGGAAAAGGAGGGTACACTGAAGCTTTCTTT. Translation: CSARDMGKGGYTEAFF.

This clonotype was counted once. The chain carries TRBV6-5 and TRBJ1-1; 11 bases map to TRBD1. CDR1 and CDR2 (germline): MNHEY, SVGAGI. This CDR3 region has 15 residues. The V gene end was trimmed by 6 bases and the J gene end by 6 bases; junction bases not matched to a gene: 9. The chain's CDR3 is CASSQHGQGASEAFF. For the CDR3, the DNA is TGTGCCAGCAGCCAACATGGACAGGGGGCATCTGAAGCTTTCTTT.

V gene TRBV5-6 combines with J gene TRBJ1-2; unclear D gene. Germline CDR1 and CDR2: SGHDT and YYEEEE. The length of the CDR3 is 15 residues. V lost 0 bases, J lost 0 bases, and 9 bases lay in between. The CDR3 nucleotides read TGTGCCAGCAGCTTGGATTGGTCAACTAACTATGGCTACACCTTC. Its protein product is CASSLDWSTNYGYTF.

The rearrangement links TRBV7-9 to TRBJ2-3; 10 positions agree with TRBD2. Per the germline V gene, CDR1 is SEHNR and CDR2 is FQNEAQ (reference sequence). The CDR3 length is 17 residues. V was pared by 3 bases and J by 6 bases, with 12 bases of the junction left unmatched. The CDR3 region has the DNA TGTGCCAGCAGCTTTGGGGCTAGCGGGGGCCGATGGGATACGCAGTATTTT. Amino acids: CASSFGASGGRWDTQYF.

The chain couples TRBV4-3 to TRBJ2-7; no clear D. Germline V gene data show CDR1 as LGHNA and CDR2 as YSLEER. Deletions cut 0 bases from V and 3 bases from J, with 6 bases between. The CDR3 is 13 residues long. The CDR3 here is CASSQEVGYEQYF. The CDR3 region has the DNA TGCGCCAGCAGCCAAGAAGTGGGCTACGAGCAGTACTTC.

The chain uses TRBV9 and TRBJ2-7; a possible D gene is TRBD1 (5 bases). V was pared by 0 bases and J by 6 bases, with 10 bases between. Germline V CDR1 and CDR2: SGDLS, YYNGEE. CDR3 length: 13 amino acids. The CDR3 reads CASSVDLGAEQYF. The CDR3 coding sequence is TGTGCCAGCAGCGTAGACCTAGGGGCCGAGCAGTACTTC.

This clonotype was found a few times. This chain uses TRBV9 with TRBJ2-5, with D possibly matching TRBD2 (5 bases). The ends were cut back, 3 bases at V and 2 bases at J, with 11 bases in the middle. The CDR3 is 14 residues long. From germline, CDR1 is SGDLS and CDR2 YYNGEE. The CDR3: CASSGTEEQETQYF. CDR3 DNA: TGTGCCAGCAGCGGGACGGAGGAGCAAGAGACCCAGTACTTC.

This clonotype has only a few counts. The chain joins TRBV7-2 to TRBJ2-1; TRBD2 aligns across 10 bases. V lost 5 bases and J lost 2; bases outside the gene matches: 6. CDR3 length: 16 amino acids. Germline CDR1 SGHTA, CDR2 FQGNSA. The CDR3: CASSLLAGEPYNEQFF. The CDR3, as DNA: TGTGCCAGCAGCCTGCTAGCGGGAGAGCCCTACAATGAGCAGTTCTTC. The full variable domain, with the rest looked up from reference TRBV7-2 and TRBJ2-1, is GAGVSQSPSNKVTEKGKDVELRCDPISGHTALYWYRQSLGQGLEFLIYFQGNSAPDKSGLPSDRFSAERTGGSVSTLTIQRTQQEDSAVYLCASSLLAGEPYNEQFFGPGTRLTVL.

The chain carries TRBV4-1 and TRBJ1-1; TRBD1 might be the D (5 bases). The CDR3 consists of 13 residues. The V and J ends lost 5 bases and 1 base respectively, with 8 bases between them. Germline loops: CDR1 MGHRA, CDR2 YSYEKL. In DNA form, the CDR3 reads TGCGCCAGCAGCTCAGGGACGAACACTGAAGCTTTCTTT. Encoded protein: CASSSGTNTEAFF.

In its sample, this clonotype was seen a few times. The rearrangement uses TRBV24-1 and TRBJ2-7, with TRBD1 as a possible D gene (6 bases). The V end lost 5 bases, the J end lost 7 bases, and 29 bases lay between the germline ends. The CDR3 spans 18 residues. Germline loops: CDR1 KGHDR, CDR2 SFDVKD. The CDR3 DNA is TGTGCCACCAGTGGCCGGACAGCCTCACCTGACCAGTCTGGGGAGCAGTACTTC. As protein: CATSGRTASPDQSGEQYF.

In this sample, this clonotype turned up a few times. The J gene is TRBJ2-7, the V gene TRBV11-2; 7 nucleotides line up with TRBD2. V shed 5 bases, J shed 5 bases, and the junction held 6 bases outside the gene matches. CDR3 length: 13 residues. Per the germline V gene, CDR1 is SGHAT and CDR2 is FQNNGV. As DNA, the CDR3 is TGTGCCAGCAGCCACCTGGGGGGGGACGAGCAGTACTTC. Its protein product is CASSHLGGDEQYF. Full variable domain (outside the CDR3, taken from reference TRBV11-2 and TRBJ2-7): EAGVAQSPRYKIIEKRQSVAFWCNPISGHATLYWYQQILGQGPKLLIQFQNNGVVDDSQLPKDRFSAERLKGVDSTLKIQPAKLEDSAVYLCASSHLGGDEQYFGPGTRLTVT.

Written as DNA, the CDR3 is TGTGCCAGCAGGGGGACCGTCTATGGCTACACCTTC. Translated: CASRGTVYGYTF. This chain connects TRBV6-1 to TRBJ1-2; D is perhaps TRBD1 (5 bases). From germline, CDR1 is MNHNS and CDR2 SASEGT. The V gene lost 6 bases and the J gene lost 4 bases, with 9 bases spanning the gap. The CDR3 covers 12 residues.